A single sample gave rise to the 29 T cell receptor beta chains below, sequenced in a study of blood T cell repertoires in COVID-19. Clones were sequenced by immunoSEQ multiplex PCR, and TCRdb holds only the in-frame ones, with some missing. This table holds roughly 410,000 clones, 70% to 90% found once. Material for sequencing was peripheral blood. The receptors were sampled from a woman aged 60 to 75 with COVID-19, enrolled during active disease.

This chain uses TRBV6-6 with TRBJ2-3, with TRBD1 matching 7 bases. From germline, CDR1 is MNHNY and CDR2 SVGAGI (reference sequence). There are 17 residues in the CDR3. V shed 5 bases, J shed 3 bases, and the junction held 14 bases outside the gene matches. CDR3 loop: CASSPRTGHKGTDTQYF. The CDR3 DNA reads TGTGCCAGCAGTCCGCGGACAGGACATAAGGGTACAGATACGCAGTATTTT.

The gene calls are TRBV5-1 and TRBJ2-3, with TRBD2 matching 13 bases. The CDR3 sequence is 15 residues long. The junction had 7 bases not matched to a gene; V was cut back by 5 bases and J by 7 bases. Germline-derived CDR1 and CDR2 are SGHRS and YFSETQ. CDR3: CASRRTSGGDNTQYF. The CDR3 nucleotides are TGCGCCAGCAGGAGGACTAGCGGGGGAGATAATACGCAGTATTTT.

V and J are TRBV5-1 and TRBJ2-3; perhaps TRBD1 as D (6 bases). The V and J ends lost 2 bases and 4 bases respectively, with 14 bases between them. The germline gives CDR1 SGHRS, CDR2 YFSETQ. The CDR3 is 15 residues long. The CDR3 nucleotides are TGCGCCAGCAGCTTTGGCAGGGGAGACCCAGATACGCAGTATTTT. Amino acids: CASSFGRGDPDTQYF.

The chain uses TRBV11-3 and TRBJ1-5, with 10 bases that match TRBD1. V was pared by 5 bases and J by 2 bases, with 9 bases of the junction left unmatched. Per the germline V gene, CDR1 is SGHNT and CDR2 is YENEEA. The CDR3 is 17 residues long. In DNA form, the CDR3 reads TGTGCCAGCAGCCTATTCCGGGACAGGGGCCGCAATCAGCCCCAGCATTTT. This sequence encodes CASSLFRDRGRNQPQHF.

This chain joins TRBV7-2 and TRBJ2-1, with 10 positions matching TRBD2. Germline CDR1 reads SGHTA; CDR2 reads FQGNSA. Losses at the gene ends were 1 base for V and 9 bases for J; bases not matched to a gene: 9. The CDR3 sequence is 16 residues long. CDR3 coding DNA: TGTGCCAGCAGCTTAGTCCGGCCTAGCGGGGGTGGTGAGCAGTTCTTC. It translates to CASSLVRPSGGGEQFF. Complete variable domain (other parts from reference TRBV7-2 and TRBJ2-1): GAGVSQSPSNKVTEKGKDVELRCDPISGHTALYWYRQSLGQGLEFLIYFQGNSAPDKSGLPSDRFSAERTGGSVSTLTIQRTQQEDSAVYLCASSLVRPSGGGEQFFGPGTRLTVL.

The CDR3 sequence is CASSFATGVTEAFF. The CDR3 DNA reads as TGTGCCAGCAGTTTCGCGACAGGGGTTACTGAAGCTTTCTTT. V and J are TRBV27 and TRBJ1-1, with 8 bases aligning to TRBD1. The germline gives CDR1 MNHEY, CDR2 SMNVEV (reference sequence). This CDR3 has 14 amino acids. V trimming: 3 bases; J trimming: 5 bases; junction bases outside the gene matches: 5.

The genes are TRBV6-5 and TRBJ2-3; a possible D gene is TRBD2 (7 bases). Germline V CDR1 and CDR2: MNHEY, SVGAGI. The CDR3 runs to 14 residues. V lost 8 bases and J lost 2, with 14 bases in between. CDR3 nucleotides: TGTGCCAGCCCCGGGGGGCAGCACACAGATACGCAGTATTTT. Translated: CASPGGQHTDTQYF.

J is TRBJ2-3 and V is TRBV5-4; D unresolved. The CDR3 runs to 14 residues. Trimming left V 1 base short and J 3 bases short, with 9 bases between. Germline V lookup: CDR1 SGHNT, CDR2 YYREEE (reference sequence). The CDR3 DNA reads TGTGCCAGCAGCTTGAACCCGGGTACAGATACGCAGTATTTT. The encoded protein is CASSLNPGTDTQYF.

CDR3 bases: TGTGCCAGTAGTATCCTGACAGGAACGAAGGGGAACACTGAAGCTTTCTTT. Protein sequence: CASSILTGTKGNTEAFF. The chain links TRBV19 to TRBJ1-1; perhaps TRBD1 as D (6 bases). The V end lost 3 bases, the J end lost 1 base, and 18 bases lay between the germline ends. The CDR3 totals 17 residues. Germline CDR1 is LNHDA and CDR2 is SQIVND (reference sequence).

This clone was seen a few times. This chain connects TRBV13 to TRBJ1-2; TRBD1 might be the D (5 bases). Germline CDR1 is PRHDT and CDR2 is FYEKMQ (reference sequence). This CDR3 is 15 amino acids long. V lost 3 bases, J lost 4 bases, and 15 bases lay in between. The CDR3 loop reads CASSFRAGDLYGYTF. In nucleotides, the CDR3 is TGTGCCAGCAGCTTCAGGGCTGGGGATCTCTATGGCTACACCTTC.

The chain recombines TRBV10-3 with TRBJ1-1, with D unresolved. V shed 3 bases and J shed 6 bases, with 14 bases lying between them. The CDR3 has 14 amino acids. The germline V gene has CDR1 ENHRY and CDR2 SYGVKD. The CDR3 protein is CAISDLRGTSEAFF. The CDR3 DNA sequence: TGTGCCATCAGTGACCTCCGGGGAACATCTGAAGCTTTCTTT.

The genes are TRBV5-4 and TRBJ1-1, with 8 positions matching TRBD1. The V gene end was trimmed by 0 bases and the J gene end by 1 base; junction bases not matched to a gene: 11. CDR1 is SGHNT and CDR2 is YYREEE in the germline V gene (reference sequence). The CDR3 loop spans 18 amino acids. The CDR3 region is CASSLGGQAGVGNTEAFF. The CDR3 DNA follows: TGTGCCAGCAGCTTGGGGGGACAGGCTGGAGTGGGGAACACTGAAGCTTTCTTT.

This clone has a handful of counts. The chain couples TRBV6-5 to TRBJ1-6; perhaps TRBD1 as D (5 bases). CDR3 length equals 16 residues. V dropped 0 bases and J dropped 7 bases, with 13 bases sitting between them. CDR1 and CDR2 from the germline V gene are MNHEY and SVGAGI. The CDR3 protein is CASSYSGQNANSPLHF. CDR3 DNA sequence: TGTGCCAGCAGTTACTCGGGGCAGAACGCGAATTCACCCCTCCACTTT.

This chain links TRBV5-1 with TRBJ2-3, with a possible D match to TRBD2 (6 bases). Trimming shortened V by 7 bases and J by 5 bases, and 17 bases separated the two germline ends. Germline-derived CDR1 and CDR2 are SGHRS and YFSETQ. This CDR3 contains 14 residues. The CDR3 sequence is CASRTGTGLDTQYF. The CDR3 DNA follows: TGCGCCAGCCGGACCGGGACTGGCCTAGATACGCAGTATTTT.

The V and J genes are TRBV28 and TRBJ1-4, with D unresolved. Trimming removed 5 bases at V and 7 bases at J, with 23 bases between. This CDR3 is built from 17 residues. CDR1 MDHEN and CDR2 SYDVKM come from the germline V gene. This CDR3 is CASSPPMGVPGGEKLFF. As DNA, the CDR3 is TGTGCCAGCAGTCCCCCCATGGGCGTCCCAGGTGGTGAAAAACTGTTTTTT.

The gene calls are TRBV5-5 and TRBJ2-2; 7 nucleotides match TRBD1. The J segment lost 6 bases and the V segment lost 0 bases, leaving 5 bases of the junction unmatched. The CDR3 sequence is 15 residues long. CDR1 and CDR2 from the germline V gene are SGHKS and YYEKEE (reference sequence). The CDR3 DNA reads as TGTGCCAGCAGCTTGGCGACAGGGTGGGCCGGGGAGCTGTTTTTT. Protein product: CASSLATGWAGELFF.

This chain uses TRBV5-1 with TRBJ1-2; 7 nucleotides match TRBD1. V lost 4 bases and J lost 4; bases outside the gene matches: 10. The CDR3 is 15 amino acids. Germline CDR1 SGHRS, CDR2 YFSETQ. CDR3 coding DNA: TGCGCCAGCAGCCCAGTTACAGGGGACGGCTATGGCTACACCTTC. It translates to CASSPVTGDGYGYTF.

CDR3 DNA: TGTGCCAGCAGTTATAAGCTCAACTATGGCTACACCTTC. Translating gives CASSYKLNYGYTF. The chain carries TRBV6-5 and TRBJ1-2, with D uncertain. The CDR3 is made up of 13 amino acids. V lost 3 bases to trimming and J lost 2 bases, with 7 bases between them. Germline CDR1 MNHEY, CDR2 SVGAGI.

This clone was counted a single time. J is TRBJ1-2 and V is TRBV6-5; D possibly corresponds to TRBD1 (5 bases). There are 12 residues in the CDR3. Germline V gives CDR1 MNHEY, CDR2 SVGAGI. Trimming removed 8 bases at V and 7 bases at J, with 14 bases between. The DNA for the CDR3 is TGTGCCAGCTCCCCCCCCAGGGCTGGCTACACCTTC. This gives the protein CASSPPRAGYTF.

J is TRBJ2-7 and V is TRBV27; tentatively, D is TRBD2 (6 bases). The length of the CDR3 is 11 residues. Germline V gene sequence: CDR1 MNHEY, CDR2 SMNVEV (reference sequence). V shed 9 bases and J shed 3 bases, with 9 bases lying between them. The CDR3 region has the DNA TGTGCCAGGGGCGGGGTCTACGAGCAGTACTTC. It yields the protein CARGGVYEQYF.

The CDR3 region has the DNA TGTGCCAGCAGTTCGCCGTTCAGGGGGGCGTACGAGCAGTACTTC. It yields the protein CASSSPFRGAYEQYF. The V gene is TRBV28, the J gene TRBJ2-7; tentatively, D is TRBD1 (7 bases). CDR1 MDHEN and CDR2 SYDVKM come from the germline V gene. The CDR3 spans 15 residues. V was pared by 4 bases and J by 4 bases, with 17 bases between.

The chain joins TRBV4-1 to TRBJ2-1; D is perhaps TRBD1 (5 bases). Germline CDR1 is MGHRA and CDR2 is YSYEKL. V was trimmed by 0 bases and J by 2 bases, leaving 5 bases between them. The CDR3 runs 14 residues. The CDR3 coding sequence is TGCGCCAGCAGCCAAGAGACAGCCTACAATGAGCAGTTCTTC. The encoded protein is CASSQETAYNEQFF.

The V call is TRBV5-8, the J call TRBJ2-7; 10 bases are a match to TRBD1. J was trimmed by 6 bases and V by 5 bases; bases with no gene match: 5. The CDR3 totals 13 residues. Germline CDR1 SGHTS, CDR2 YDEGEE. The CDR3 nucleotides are TGTGCCAGCAGGCGGACAGGGGGGCGCGAGCAGTACTTC. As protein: CASRRTGGREQYF.

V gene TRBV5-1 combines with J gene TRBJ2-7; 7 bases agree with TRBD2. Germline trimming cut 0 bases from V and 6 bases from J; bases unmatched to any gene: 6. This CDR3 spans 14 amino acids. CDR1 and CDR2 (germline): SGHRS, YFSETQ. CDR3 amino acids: CASSLAASGREQYF. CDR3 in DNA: TGCGCCAGCAGCTTGGCGGCTAGCGGCCGCGAGCAGTACTTC.

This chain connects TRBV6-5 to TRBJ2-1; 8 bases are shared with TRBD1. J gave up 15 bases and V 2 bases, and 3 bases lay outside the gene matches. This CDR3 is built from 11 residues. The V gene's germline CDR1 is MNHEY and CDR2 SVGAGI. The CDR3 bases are TGTGCCAGCAGTTACCAGGGGGCCCGGTTCTTC. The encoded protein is CASSYQGARFF.

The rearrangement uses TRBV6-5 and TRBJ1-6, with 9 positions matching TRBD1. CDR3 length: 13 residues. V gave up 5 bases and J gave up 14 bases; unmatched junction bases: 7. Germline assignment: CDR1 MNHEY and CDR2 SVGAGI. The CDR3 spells CASSKQGAGSLHF. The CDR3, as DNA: TGTGCCAGCAGTAAACAGGGGGCCGGTTCCCTCCACTTT.

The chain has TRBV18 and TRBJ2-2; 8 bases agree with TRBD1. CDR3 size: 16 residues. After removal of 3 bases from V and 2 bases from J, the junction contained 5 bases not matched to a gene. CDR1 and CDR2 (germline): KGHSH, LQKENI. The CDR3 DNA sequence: TGTGCCAGCTCACCCACCCAGGGGGCTAACACCGGGGAGCTGTTTTTT. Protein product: CASSPTQGANTGELFF.

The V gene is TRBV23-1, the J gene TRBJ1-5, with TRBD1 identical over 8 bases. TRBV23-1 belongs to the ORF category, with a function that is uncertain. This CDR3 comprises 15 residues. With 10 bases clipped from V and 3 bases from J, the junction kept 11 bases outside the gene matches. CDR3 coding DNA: TGCGCCACAAAAACGACAGGGGTTACCAATCAGCCCCAGCATTTT. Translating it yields CATKTTGVTNQPQHF.

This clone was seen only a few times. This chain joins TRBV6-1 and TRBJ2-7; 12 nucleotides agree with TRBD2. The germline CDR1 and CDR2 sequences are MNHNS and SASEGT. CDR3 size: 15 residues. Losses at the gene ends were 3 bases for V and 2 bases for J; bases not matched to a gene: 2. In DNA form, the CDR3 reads TGTGCCAGCAGTGACGGACTAGCGGGGCCCTACGAGCAGTACTTC. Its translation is CASSDGLAGPYEQYF.